This is a list of T cell receptor beta chains from one sample in a study of blood T cell repertoires in COVID-19. The repertoire was sequenced with immunoSEQ multiplex PCR; TCRdb's copy has only in-frame clones and lacks some. Among around 270,000 clones listed, 88% were seen once. Sequencing was carried out using peripheral blood. The receptors originated from a man aged 60 to 75 who had recovered from COVID-19. CDR3s include the opening cysteine and the closing phenylalanine or tryptophan. A D gene is named only where the DNA matches it firmly.

CASSFYRQVQDEQFF | - | TRBJ2-1 | TRBV11-2
CASSIGPSMGPTDTQYF | - | TRBJ2-3 | TRBV19
CASSIYRGRTDTQYF | TRBD1 | TRBJ2-3 | TRBV19
CASSPSGGQGYTF | - | TRBJ1-2 | TRBV13
CASTFAGGREQFF | TRBD1 | TRBJ2-1 | TRBV27
CASSQRARGTQYF | - | TRBJ2-5 | TRBV14
CASSTTGITNEKLFF | TRBD1 | TRBJ1-4 | TRBV11-2
CASSQGGAHSPLHF | - | TRBJ1-6 | TRBV4-1
CASSHTGGRREKLFF | - | TRBJ1-4 | TRBV6-8
CASSDEFGSLFVDTQYF | - | TRBJ2-3 | TRBV2
CASSSYSLEGFYNSPLHF | - | TRBJ1-6 | TRBV11-2
CASSPRGDTQYF | - | TRBJ2-3 | TRBV19
CASRRTGGESGGYTF | TRBD1 | TRBJ1-2 | TRBV6-5
CASCIAGGRKETQYF | TRBD2 | TRBJ2-5 | TRBV19
CASGLGLGTGSPEAFF | TRBD1 | TRBJ1-1 | TRBV12-5
CASSSKGLAGAGELFF | TRBD2 | TRBJ2-2 | TRBV13
CAAVGGGADTQYF | TRBD2 | TRBJ2-3 | TRBV6-5
CASTLTSGLAAEQYF | TRBD2 | TRBJ2-7 | TRBV6-5
CASSLQGAPEAFF | TRBD1 | TRBJ1-1 | TRBV27
CASSSRGGGTDTQYF | TRBD2 | TRBJ2-3 | TRBV6-5
CASSLERGTYNEQFF | - | TRBJ2-1 | TRBV6-4
CASSPYRTDYGYTF | - | TRBJ1-2 | TRBV19
CASSLTLAINEQFF | - | TRBJ2-1 | TRBV5-1
CASSPIGDYEQYF | - | TRBJ2-7 | TRBV18
CASSSPGQRVYNEQFF | TRBD1 | TRBJ2-1 | TRBV6-2/TRBV6-3
CASSVRDRRTTGELFF | TRBD1 | TRBJ2-2 | TRBV9
CASSSVRTEAFF | - | TRBJ1-1 | TRBV5-6
CASSAARGVQETQYF | TRBD2 | TRBJ2-5 | TRBV2
CASSPEDYYGYTF | - | TRBJ1-2 | TRBV18
CASSVGGLRGFEPQHF | - | TRBJ1-5 | TRBV9
CASSQSGTDGYTF | TRBD1 | TRBJ1-2 | TRBV23-1